Listed below are T cell receptor beta chains from one sample, sequenced in a study of regulatory and conventional T cells in RAG deficiency. Profiling relied on immunoSEQ multiplex PCR, and the TCRdb table lists in-frame clones only, not all of them. The profile shows under 7,500 clones, approximately 82% of them singletons. These data are also associated with another study on regulatory T cells.

The sequenced sample was CD8+ T cells sorted from blood. The receptors were sampled from a human donor in good health. Each CDR3 is given with its conserved first and last residue. Each record gives: J gene, clone size, D gene, V gene, CDR3 protein, CDR3 DNA. A D gene is named only where the DNA matches it firmly. The size of a clone is reported for some rows only, either as once, few or many, or as a class for expanded clones.

TRBJ1-2,-,TRBD1,TRBV30,CAWDPPGTGSGYTF,TGTGCCTGGGACCCACCCGGGACAGGGAGCGGCTACACCTTC
TRBJ2-1,few,-,TRBV19,CASSIAFNEQFF,TGTGCCAGTAGTATAGCGTTCAATGAGCAGTTCTTC
TRBJ1-2,few,-,TRBV27,CASTSGVGYGYTF,TGTGCCAGCACCTCAGGGGTGGGCTATGGCTACACCTTC
TRBJ2-7,-,-,TRBV6-5,CASSQGNEQYF,TGTGCCAGCAGTCAAGGGAACGAGCAGTACTTC
TRBJ1-1,-,-,TRBV30,CAWGLNTEAFF,TGTGCCTGGGGCTTGAACACTGAAGCTTTCTTT
TRBJ2-1,-,-,TRBV9,CASSPFGDSRANEQFF,TGTGCCAGCAGCCCATTCGGAGACTCCAGAGCTAATGAGCAGTTCTTC
TRBJ1-2,-,-,TRBV23-1,CASSQSKRGGYGYTF,TGCGCCAGCAGTCAATCTAAGCGCGGGGGGTATGGCTACACCTTC
TRBJ2-2,-,-,TRBV7-9,CASSIQGDGELFF,TGTGCCAGCAGTATTCAGGGAGACGGGGAGCTGTTTTTT
TRBJ1-1,-,-,TRBV5-1,CASSLTGGWGAFF,TGCGCCAGCAGCTTGACCGGTGGATGGGGAGCTTTCTTT
TRBJ2-1,-,-,TRBV7-6,CASSPVVSSYNEQFF,TGTGCCAGCAGCCCCGTGGTGAGCTCCTACAATGAGCAGTTCTTC
TRBJ1-5,-,-,TRBV9,CASSAGHGPPFDNQPQHF,TGTGCCAGCAGCGCCGGACACGGCCCCCCGTTTGACAATCAGCCCCAGCATTTT
TRBJ2-7,-,TRBD1,TRBV9,CASSVGGRGSFYEQYF,TGTGCCAGCAGCGTAGGGGGCAGGGGGTCTTTTTACGAGCAGTACTTC
TRBJ2-3,-,TRBD1,TRBV4-1,CASSLWTGPDTQYF,TGCGCCAGCAGCCTGTGGACAGGTCCAGATACGCAGTATTTT
TRBJ2-7,-,-,TRBV30,CAWSPRRSLYEQYF,TGTGCCTGGAGTCCTAGACGGTCTCTGTACGAGCAGTACTTC
TRBJ1-1,-,-,TRBV6-4,CASSDSMGTEAFF,TGTGCCAGCAGTGACTCGATGGGCACTGAAGCTTTCTTT
TRBJ1-5,-,-,TRBV19,CASREGNQPQHF,TGTGCCAGTAGAGAGGGCAATCAGCCCCAGCATTTT